This T cell receptor (beta chain) was captured by sequencing in a study of long-term antiretroviral therapy in people with HIV. This clone has more than one count but fewer than ten. Its antigen is not known. Survey-level resolution applied to immunoSEQ assay v3.0. Clones were sequenced by immunoSEQ multiplex PCR, and TCRdb holds only the in-frame ones, with some missing. The profile shows tens of thousands of clones, approximately 84% of them singletons. The V gene end was trimmed by 5 bases and the J gene end by 1 base; junction bases not matched to a gene: 5. Germline assignment: CDR1 LNHDA and CDR2 SQIVND (reference sequence). The CDR3 has 15 residues. Study-level findings and limits: Narrower CDR3 length ranges marked HIV repertoires relative to controls. ART-treated samples gained diversity yet remained below transplant donor controls.

The chain combines TRBV19 with TRBJ1-1; 9 bases are shared with TRBD1. Sample: unsorted PBMCs, taken 0.5 years after starting antiretroviral therapy. The clonotype was recovered from a man aged 18 to 35 with HIV. CDR3 nucleotides: TGTGCCAGTAGTTCACAGGGGGCTACGAACACTGAAGCTTTCTTT. Residues: CASSSQGATNTEAFF.